The 20 T cell receptor beta chains reported below all come from one sample, sequenced in a study of shared clonotypes between healthy human individuals (dated by TCRdb to the early 2020s). Library preparation employed the immunoSEQ multiplex PCR assay. The source is immuneACCESS, and TCRdb retained only in-frame sequences with V and J called. Part of the clones is not carried over; for the studies checked, unresolved V genes explain less than half of this, and the remainder is unexplained. Across this sample there are about 2,500,000 clones, with about 92% seen only once. More than 0.12% of the sample rests with the top ten. The specimen was naive CD4+ T cells sorted from blood. The intended sense of this specimen's cell subset or site label: CD45RA+ positively selected. These receptors came from a man between 18 and 35 years old in good health.

This sequence joins TRBV13 and TRBJ1-3, with D perhaps matching TRBD1 (6 bases). Germline V CDR1 and CDR2: PRHDT, FYEKMQ (reference sequence). Trimming removed 5 bases at V and 6 bases at J, with 17 bases between. The CDR3 consists of 15 residues. The CDR3 DNA follows: TGTGCCAGCAGCCTAGCCGGGACAATTTTAAACACCATATATTTT. Protein: CASSLAGTILNTIYF.

The chain recombines TRBV2 with TRBJ1-1; TRBD1 matches at 8 bases. The J segment lost 12 bases and the V segment lost 6 bases, leaving 6 bases of the junction unmatched. CDR1 SNHLY and CDR2 FYNNEI come from the germline V gene. The CDR3 runs 11 residues. The CDR3 DNA sequence: TGTGCCAGCAGCACAGGGGGTTGGCCTTTCTTT. Its translation is CASSTGGWPFF.

This clone came up a few times. The sample has other DNA sequences that encode this CDR3 too. The J gene is TRBJ1-1, the V gene TRBV9; D remains ambiguous. The length of the CDR3 is 13 residues. Trimming pared 0 bases from V and 2 bases from J, leaving 5 bases between. The V gene's germline CDR1 is SGDLS and CDR2 YYNGEE. The CDR3 loop reads CASSVAANTEAFF. The DNA for the CDR3 is TGTGCCAGCAGCGTAGCAGCCAACACTGAAGCTTTCTTT.

The chain employs TRBV13 and TRBJ2-1; 8 positions match TRBD2. V lost 3 bases to trimming and J lost 9 bases; unmatched junction nucleotides: 1. The CDR3 extends over 12 amino acids. Germline V gene data show CDR1 as PRHDT and CDR2 as FYEKMQ (reference sequence). The CDR3 sequence: CASSFRGGEQFF. The CDR3 nucleotides are TGTGCCAGCAGCTTCCGGGGGGGTGAGCAGTTCTTC.

V is TRBV27 and J is TRBJ2-3; 10 positions agree with TRBD2. Germline V gene data show CDR1 as MNHEY and CDR2 as SMNVEV (reference sequence). There are 17 residues in the CDR3. V gave up 3 bases and J gave up 6 bases; unmatched junction bases: 12. CDR3 protein: CASSFVGGLAARDTQYF. CDR3 bases: TGTGCCAGCAGTTTTGTCGGCGGACTAGCGGCACGGGATACGCAGTATTTT.

The rearrangement uses TRBV5-6 and TRBJ1-5, with D possibly matching TRBD1 (6 bases). Germline CDR1 is SGHDT and CDR2 is YYEEEE. This CDR3 has 16 residues. Between the trimmed V and J ends, which lost 4 bases and 2 bases, there was a span of 16 bases. The CDR3 DNA sequence: TGTGCCAGCAGCACAGGGACATCCCTAGGCAATCAGCCCCAGCATTTT. This codes for CASSTGTSLGNQPQHF.

The chain combines TRBV7-6 with TRBJ1-5; a possible D gene is TRBD1 (6 bases). The germline gives CDR1 SGHVS, CDR2 FNYEAQ. This CDR3 has 13 amino acids. V lost 5 bases and J 6 bases, leaving 11 bases between the germline ends. As DNA, the CDR3 is TGTGCCAGCAGCGGAGGGGGTTCTCAGCCCCAGCATTTT. Its translation is CASSGGGSQPQHF.

The V and J genes are TRBV10-3 and TRBJ2-7; D remains unclear. V gave up 6 bases and J gave up 3 bases, with 18 bases separating them. The CDR3 is 15 residues long. Germline-derived CDR1 and CDR2 are ENHRY and SYGVKD. The CDR3 nucleotides read TGTGCCATCAGCGCCCCTGAAATCGGACGCTACGAGCAGTACTTC. Amino acids: CAISAPEIGRYEQYF.

V usage is TRBV5-1 and J usage is TRBJ1-2; possibly TRBD1 for D (6 bases). The CDR3 runs to 17 residues. From germline, CDR1 is SGHRS and CDR2 YFSETQ. V lost 6 bases and J lost 2, with 23 bases in between. Here the CDR3 reads CASMAGQSTAGNYGYTF. The CDR3 nucleotides read TGCGCCAGCATGGCTGGACAGTCCACCGCGGGGAACTATGGCTACACCTTC. Full variable domain (outside the CDR3, taken from reference TRBV5-1 and TRBJ1-2): KAGVTQTPRYLIKTRGQQVTLSCSPISGHRSVSWYQQTPGQGLQFLFEYFSETQRNKGNFPGRFSGRQFSNSRSEMNVSTLELGDSALYLCASMAGQSTAGNYGYTFGSGTRLTVV.

The genes are TRBV11-2 and TRBJ2-2, with a weak D call TRBD1 (5 bases). Per the germline V gene, CDR1 is SGHAT and CDR2 is FQNNGV. This CDR3 spans 16 amino acids. Trimming removed 2 bases at V and 4 bases at J, with 14 bases between. The CDR3 DNA is TGTGCCAGCAGCTTATGGACACCGCCGCGCACCGGGGAGCTGTTTTTT. Amino acid sequence: CASSLWTPPRTGELFF.

The V call is TRBV7-2, the J call TRBJ2-7; no definite D call. Per germline, CDR1 SGHTA and CDR2 FQGNSA. The CDR3 sequence is 12 residues long. V was trimmed by 5 bases and J by 0 bases, leaving 5 bases between them. The CDR3 DNA reads as TGTGCCAGCAGCACTATCTCCTACGAGCAGTACTTC. It encodes CASSTISYEQYF.

Regarding this clone: Other DNA sequences in the same sample also yield this CDR3. The chain carries TRBV19 and TRBJ2-4; D gene uncertain. V gave up 1 base and J gave up 0 bases, with 4 bases separating them. CDR1 is LNHDA, CDR2 SQIVND, per germline (reference sequence). The CDR3 totals 14 residues. CDR3 protein: CASSIGIAKNIQYF. The CDR3 nucleotides are TGTGCCAGTAGTATAGGTATAGCCAAAAACATTCAGTACTTC.

The V gene is TRBV2, the J gene TRBJ1-1, with 9 bases aligning to TRBD1. Germline V CDR1 and CDR2: SNHLY, FYNNEI. The CDR3 is made up of 14 amino acids. V gave up 3 bases and J gave up 10 bases; unmatched junction bases: 9. This chain's CDR3 is CASSDDRGRVGAFF. In DNA, the CDR3 is TGTGCCAGCAGTGATGACAGGGGGAGGGTGGGAGCTTTCTTT.

The chain employs TRBV5-6 and TRBJ2-2; D is undetermined. The CDR3 totals 13 residues. Germline loops: CDR1 SGHDT, CDR2 YYEEEE. V was pared by 5 bases and J by 2 bases, with 7 bases between. CDR3 in amino acids: CASSNPNTGELFF. The CDR3 DNA follows: TGTGCCAGCAGTAATCCTAACACCGGGGAGCTGTTTTTT.

CDR3 region: CASSSRQGGTEAFF. CDR3 coding DNA: TGTGCCAGCAGCTCTCGACAGGGGGGCACTGAAGCTTTCTTT. The chain employs TRBV9 and TRBJ1-1; TRBD1 aligns across 9 bases. V trimming: 4 bases; J trimming: 4 bases; junction bases outside the gene matches: 5. This CDR3 is 14 amino acids long. Per the germline V gene, CDR1 is SGDLS and CDR2 is YYNGEE.

The rearrangement uses TRBV29-1 and TRBJ1-4; D remains unclear. Germline V CDR1 and CDR2: SQVTM, ANQGSEA. Trimming removed 6 bases at V and 4 bases at J, with 12 bases between. The CDR3 has 13 residues. CDR3 nucleotide sequence: TGCAGCGTCCTCGACGACGGTAATGAAAAACTGTTTTTT. Translation: CSVLDDGNEKLFF. The full variable domain, rest sourced from reference TRBV29-1 and TRBJ1-4, is SAVISQKPSRDICQRGTSLTIQCQVDSQVTMMFWYRQQPGQSLTLIATANQGSEATYESGFVIDKFPISRPNLTFSTLTVSNMSPEDSSIYLCSVLDDGNEKLFFGSGTQLSVL.

V is TRBV2 and J is TRBJ2-3, with D uncertain. There are 14 residues in the CDR3. Per the germline V gene, CDR1 is SNHLY and CDR2 is FYNNEI. Between the trimmed V and J ends, which lost 3 bases and 2 bases, there was a span of 9 bases. CDR3 protein: CASSDLGSTDTQYF. The CDR3 nucleotides read TGTGCCAGCAGTGACCTCGGGTCCACAGATACGCAGTATTTT.

The rearrangement joins TRBV5-1 to TRBJ2-7, with 9 bases identical to TRBD1. From germline, CDR1 is SGHRS and CDR2 YFSETQ. This CDR3 has 15 amino acids. V lost 3 bases, J lost 7 bases, and 11 bases stayed unmatched. The CDR3 bases are TGCGCCAGCAGCTCGACCGGGGACAGGGCTGGGGAGCAGTACTTC. Protein product: CASSSTGDRAGEQYF.

The chain recombines TRBV28 with TRBJ2-7; D remains unclear. The germline V gene has CDR1 MDHEN and CDR2 SYDVKM. V lost 3 bases and J lost 6, with 3 bases in between. The CDR3 sequence is 10 residues long. CDR3 in DNA: TGTGCCAGCAGTTTGGGCGAGCAGTACTTC. This gives the protein CASSLGEQYF.

Remarks on this clone: The same CDR3 also results from other DNA sequences found in this sample. The rearrangement joins TRBV5-1 to TRBJ2-3, with a possible D match to TRBD1 (6 bases). Trimming removed 3 bases at V and 2 bases at J, with 10 bases between. This CDR3 is built from 14 residues. Germline V gene lookup returns CDR1 SGHRS and CDR2 YFSETQ. The chain's CDR3 is CASSSGDITDTQYF. The CDR3 DNA sequence: TGCGCCAGCAGCTCCGGGGACATCACAGATACGCAGTATTTT.